The source of this T cell receptor (beta chain) is a study of T cell responses to AZD1222 COVID-19 vaccine. The method was immunoSEQ multiplex PCR; TCRdb's version includes in-frame clones alone and lacks a portion of them. The sample yields around 110,000 clones, roughly 87% seen once. The CDR3 consists of 14 residues. J gave up 6 bases and V 2 bases, and 3 bases lay outside the gene matches. Germline values: CDR1 MNHNS, CDR2 SASEGT. This clonotype originated in an adult in good health. This material consisted of peripheral blood, taken on day 0 of AZD1222 vaccination. This sequence joins TRBV6-1 and TRBJ2-2; 7 bases are a match to TRBD1. CDR3 DNA: TGTGCCAGCAGTGAAAGGGGGCGCGCCGGGGAGCTGTTTTTT. It is translated as CASSERGRAGELFF.